This T cell receptor beta chain comes out of a study of blood T cell repertoires in COVID-19 (TCRdb year 2020). Broadly, across the study: Samples covering the acute and convalescent phases of COVID-19 were provided by collaborators in the United States, Italy and Spain. The dataset comprised deeply sampled blood TCRbeta repertoires from subjects exposed to, actively infected with, or recovered from COVID-19. Where available, HLA class I and class II types were taken from metadata supplied by the sample provider and were not determined by assay-based typing. The repertoires were released in a freely available public database intended as a resource for research on the immune response to SARS-CoV-2. Samples came from the ongoing ImmuneRACE study (first 160 participants) plus 1,254 subjects from 6 global collaborators. Sample metadata almost always included a de-identified subject ID, COVID-19 status, age in years and sex. The material from the prospective study consisted of cDNA or gDNA derived from T cells, B-cell-depleted T cells, or PBMCs. General findings and caveats noted by the study authors: Clinical and demographic metadata were provided uncurated, with the amount varying by source and participant.

The immunoSEQ Assay, a bias-controlled multiplex PCR, was used to amplify TCRbeta CDR3 regions from genomic DNA. In the authors' own workflow: The number of nucleated cells in each sample was estimated from the amplification of reference gene primers within the assay. Sequence reads were collapsed and filtered to measure the absolute abundance of every unique TCRbeta CDR3 rearrangement. Productive Simpson clonality was computed per sample as the square root of Simpson's diversity index over productive rearrangements. In its TCRdb copy, this immuneACCESS table keeps in-frame sequences only and misses some clones. Where compared with another copy, unresolved V genes explain less than half of these, and the others have no known cause. V and J calls and clone size are copied from that table; D and trimming were computed from the DNA. The sample contains roughly 250,000 clones, approximately 89% of them found a single time. Around 2.5% of the sample goes to the ten largest clones.

In the case of this clone: Which antigen it targets is not known. Base qualities are missing; no much larger clone stands one base away.

The CDR1 and CDR2 encoded by the germline V gene are MNHEY and SVGEGT. The CDR3, from cysteine to phenylalanine, totals 14 residues. Kept here is only the CDR3 DNA, which spans 42 bases and is read in frame from base 1. From V the trimming removes 3 bases and from J it removes 6 bases, while the gene matches leave 8 bases of the junction unaccounted for. Whole blood was collected in K2EDTA tubes by collaborating institutions according to the institutions' own protocols. Collaborator samples were shipped for TCRbeta analysis as frozen whole blood, isolated PBMCs, or DNA extracted from either sample type.

The TCR originated in a woman in her 50s with acute or convalescent COVID-19. The sequence is built from TRBV6-2 or TRBV6-3 and TRBJ2-7, with 7 middle bases fitting TRBD2. Sequenced sample: peripheral blood. DNA sequence: TGTGCCAGCAGTTATACGGGGGGATCCGGCGAGCAGTACTTC. Its protein reads: CASSYTGGSGEQYF.